This record covers a single T cell receptor beta chain. What antigen it recognizes has not been identified. No qualities accompany the bases; no much larger clone lies one base away. TCRbeta CDR3 regions were amplified from genomic DNA using the immunoSEQ Assay, a bias-controlled multiplex PCR. The original pipeline was this. The number of nucleated cells in each sample was estimated by amplification of reference gene primers within the assay. To quantify the absolute abundance of each unique TCRbeta CDR3 rearrangement, sequence reads were collapsed and filtered. For each sample, productive Simpson clonality was calculated as the square root of Simpson's diversity index across productive rearrangements. This immuneACCESS table, as held by TCRdb, lists in-frame sequences with V and J called but not all clones. Of the missing ones, under half trace to an unresolved V gene in checked studies; the others have no known cause. Clone size and the V and J calls come from that table; the DNA yielded D and trimming. The sample contains 380,000 or so clones, 80% to 90% of them found a single time. The ten largest clones take up approximately 1.2% of the sample.

This sample was taken from a study of blood T cell repertoires in COVID-19 (dated by TCRdb to about 2020). At the level of the whole study: Samples covering the acute and convalescent phases of COVID-19 were provided by collaborators in the United States, Italy and Spain. The prospective study material was composed of cDNA or gDNA derived from T cells, B-cell-depleted T cells, or PBMCs. The dataset comprised deeply sampled blood TCRbeta repertoires from subjects exposed to, actively infected with, or recovered from COVID-19. A freely available public database, intended as a resource for researchers studying the immune response to SARS-CoV-2, is where the repertoires were released. Samples were obtained from the ongoing ImmuneRACE study (first 160 participants) and from 1,254 subjects provided by 6 global collaborators. Sample metadata almost always included a de-identified subject ID, COVID-19 status, age in years and sex. Where available, HLA class I and class II types were taken from metadata supplied by the sample provider and were not determined by assay-based typing. Summary of the overall study and its limitations: How much clinical and demographic metadata was included differed by source and by participant, and the metadata was provided uncurated.

Each collaborating institution followed its own protocols to collect whole blood in K2EDTA tubes. For TCRbeta analysis, collaborator samples were shipped as frozen whole blood, as isolated PBMCs, or as DNA extracted from either sample type. Reading the germline V gene gives CDR1 KGHSH and CDR2 LQKENI. The CDR3 starts with the cysteine, ends with the phenylalanine, and has 13 residues. Left in the record is the CDR3 DNA by itself, 39 bases read in frame from the first base. Trimming removed 3 bases from V and 4 bases from J, leaving 7 bases between the germline ends. The material sequenced was peripheral blood. The origin of this receptor is a man between 35 and 55 years old with acute or convalescent COVID-19. The chain links TRBV18 with TRBJ1-5; no D segment can be confidently identified. The CDR3: CASSPADNQPQHF. Here is the DNA: TGTGCCAGCTCACCGGCAGATAATCAGCCCCAGCATTTT.